These 20 T cell receptor beta chains share one sample of origin, sequenced in a study of cytomegalovirus exposure and HLA in healthy donors. The PCR ran on 60 Vbeta and 13 Jbeta primers. Profiling relied on immunoSEQ multiplex PCR, and the TCRdb table lists in-frame clones only, not all of them. The sample holds more than 85,000 clones, around 75% seen once. Sequenced material: PBMCs. The receptor set was obtained from a man aged 30 to 39 in good health and CMV-seronegative.

CDR3 DNA: TGTGCCAGCAGCTTAGGCCAGGCAAATGAAAAACTGTTTTTT. Protein product: CASSLGQANEKLFF. J is TRBJ1-4 and V is TRBV11-2; D is ambiguous. Deletions cut 1 base from V and 5 bases from J, with 8 bases between. Germline CDR1 reads SGHAT; CDR2 reads FQNNGV. The CDR3 is made up of 14 amino acids.

The gene calls are TRBV2 and TRBJ2-7, with 12 bases aligning to TRBD2. The CDR3 has 16 amino acids. After removal of 5 bases from V and 2 bases from J, the junction contained 7 bases not matched to a gene. Germline loops: CDR1 SNHLY, CDR2 FYNNEI. CDR3: CASSSGTSGWAYEQYF. In DNA form, the CDR3 reads TGTGCCAGCAGTTCTGGGACTAGCGGGTGGGCCTACGAGCAGTACTTC. Supplemented by reference TRBV2 and TRBJ2-7, the full variable domain reads EPEVTQTPSHQVTQMGQEVILRCVPISNHLYFYWYRQILGQKVEFLVSFYNNEISEKSEIFDDQFSVERPDGSNFTLKIRSTKLEDSAMYFCASSSGTSGWAYEQYFGPGTRLTVT.

This clone has a handful of counts. The chain couples TRBV19 to TRBJ2-5; a weak D match, TRBD2 (5 bases). Per germline, CDR1 LNHDA and CDR2 SQIVND (reference sequence). The CDR3 sequence is 15 residues long. V shed 4 bases and J shed 2 bases, with 14 bases lying between them. Here the CDR3 DNA reads TGTGCCAGTAGTAATTGGGGATCGGGACAAGAGACCCAGTACTTC. Translation gives CASSNWGSGQETQYF.

The J gene is TRBJ2-5, the V gene TRBV10-1; TRBD2 aligns across 9 bases. Germline V gives CDR1 WNHNN, CDR2 SYGVQD (reference sequence). The CDR3 sequence is 15 residues long. The ends lost 0 bases at V and 5 bases at J; junction bases unmatched: 4. DNA for the CDR3: TGCGCCAGCAGTGAGTCTTGGCGGGGGGGGGAGACCCAGTACTTC. It encodes CASSESWRGGETQYF.

This chain uses TRBV5-1 with TRBJ2-5, with 11 bases matching TRBD2. There are 15 residues in the CDR3. Germline CDR1 and CDR2: SGHRS and YFSETQ. V gave up 4 bases and J gave up 4 bases; unmatched junction bases: 6. CDR3 loop: CASSVTGTSGETQYF. The CDR3 DNA reads TGCGCCAGCAGCGTTACCGGGACTAGCGGAGAGACCCAGTACTTC. Full variable domain (outside the CDR3, taken from reference TRBV5-1 and TRBJ2-5): KAGVTQTPRYLIKTRGQQVTLSCSPISGHRSVSWYQQTPGQGLQFLFEYFSETQRNKGNFPGRFSGRQFSNSRSEMNVSTLELGDSALYLCASSVTGTSGETQYFGPGTRLLVL.

The chain has TRBV6-6 and TRBJ2-5; TRBD2 is a possible D gene (6 bases). Trimming took 2 bases from V and 4 from J, leaving 11 bases between them. The CDR3 totals 14 residues. Germline V gene lookup returns CDR1 MNHNY and CDR2 SVGAGI (reference sequence). The DNA for the CDR3 is TGTGCCAGCAGTTACGGGGGGTTCGGAGAGACCCAGTACTTC. It codes for CASSYGGFGETQYF.

The chain has TRBV28 and TRBJ1-1; a possible D gene is TRBD1 (5 bases). V was shortened by 7 bases and J by 6 bases, with 18 bases between the two germline ends. Germline values: CDR1 MDHEN, CDR2 SYDVKM. This CDR3 has 14 residues. This CDR3 reads CASTGGVRRAEAFF. The CDR3 DNA is TGTGCCAGCACGGGGGGGGTTAGGAGGGCTGAAGCTTTCTTT.

This clone was seen a few times. This chain links TRBV6-5 with TRBJ2-3; TRBD2 might be the D (5 bases). The CDR3 length is 15 residues. Germline V gene lookup returns CDR1 MNHEY and CDR2 SVGAGI. The V end lost 4 bases, the J end lost 4 bases, and 15 bases lay between the germline ends. Here the CDR3 reads CASSFGLGESDTQYF. The CDR3 region has the DNA TGTGCCAGCAGTTTCGGACTCGGGGAGTCAGATACGCAGTATTTT.

The gene calls are TRBV7-2 and TRBJ2-3; D gene uncertain. Per germline, CDR1 SGHTA and CDR2 FQGNSA. The CDR3 consists of 13 residues. V lost 5 bases to trimming and J lost 6 bases, with 12 bases between them. In nucleotides, the CDR3 is TGTGCCAGCAGCGCGCCCTCCGTGGATACGCAGTATTTT. Residues: CASSAPSVDTQYF.

V usage is TRBV7-9 and J usage is TRBJ2-3; a possible D gene is TRBD2 (6 bases). Germline V CDR1 and CDR2: SEHNR, FQNEAQ (reference sequence). The CDR3 covers 15 residues. V was shortened by 4 bases and J by 6 bases, with 17 bases between the two germline ends. The CDR3, as DNA: TGTGCCAGCAGCTCAAGACTAGGGATGGCTGATACGCAGTATTTT. It encodes CASSSRLGMADTQYF.

The chain combines TRBV7-6 with TRBJ2-1, with 10 bases fitting TRBD2. The CDR3 loop spans 16 amino acids. Germline-derived CDR1 and CDR2 are SGHVS and FNYEAQ. J was trimmed by 4 bases and V by 5 bases; bases with no gene match: 8. CDR3: CASSLTSGENYNEQFF. Written as DNA, the CDR3 is TGTGCCAGCAGCCTCACTAGCGGGGAGAATTACAATGAGCAGTTCTTC.

This clone occurred many times. The chain couples TRBV27 to TRBJ2-7, with TRBD2 matching 8 bases. The J segment lost 4 bases and the V segment lost 9 bases, leaving 8 bases of the junction unmatched. Germline CDR1 MNHEY, CDR2 SMNVEV (reference sequence). CDR3 length: 13 residues. The chain's CDR3 is CASSRTSRYEQYF. The CDR3 DNA is TGTGCCAGTTCTCGGACTAGCAGATACGAGCAGTACTTC.

This chain links TRBV30 with TRBJ1-5; no firm D call. CDR1 and CDR2 (germline): GTSNPN, SVGIG (reference sequence). The CDR3 loop spans 14 amino acids. Trimming cost V 2 bases and J 7 bases, with 15 bases left between them. CDR3 DNA: TGTGCCTGGAGTCGGAAGGTTAGCGGACAGCCCCAGCATTTT. Residues: CAWSRKVSGQPQHF.

This clone has more than one count but fewer than ten. The V and J genes are TRBV9 and TRBJ2-1; a possible D gene is TRBD1 (5 bases). V dropped 4 bases and J dropped 14 bases, with 22 bases sitting between them. The CDR3 is 14 amino acids. Germline V gene data show CDR1 as SGDLS and CDR2 as YYNGEE. The CDR3 coding sequence is TGTGCCAGCAGCCCTGAAGGGGTTATAGGGCTTGAGTTCTTC. It codes for CASSPEGVIGLEFF.

The chain's CDR3 is CASGLVPKGQGTQETQYF. The CDR3 DNA sequence: TGTGCTAGTGGTTTGGTACCCAAGGGACAGGGGACGCAAGAGACCCAGTACTTC. The chain joins TRBV12-5 to TRBJ2-5; TRBD1 agrees at 10 bases. V shed 0 bases and J 2 bases; nucleotides not matched to a gene: 9. This CDR3 is built from 18 residues. The germline V gene has CDR1 LGHNT and CDR2 FRNRAP.

The chain uses TRBV2 and TRBJ1-4; possible D gene TRBD1, 5 bases. Germline V lookup: CDR1 SNHLY, CDR2 FYNNEI. The germline V and J ends were trimmed by 6 bases and 7 bases, with 18 bases remaining between them. This CDR3 is 15 amino acids long. In DNA form, the CDR3 reads TGTGCCAGCAGAATTACGGCGGGGCTTCGTGAAAAACTGTTTTTT. This encodes CASRITAGLREKLFF.

This clone has only a few counts. The chain joins TRBV5-6 to TRBJ1-3; D is perhaps TRBD1 (5 bases). The CDR3 is made up of 13 amino acids. Germline V CDR1 and CDR2: SGHDT, YYEEEE. The V and J ends lost 6 bases and 5 bases respectively, with 12 bases between them. The CDR3 loop reads CASNEDKRNTIYF. In nucleotides, the CDR3 is TGTGCCAGCAACGAGGACAAGAGAAACACCATATATTTT. The full variable domain, its missing parts supplied by reference TRBV5-6 and TRBJ1-3, is DAGVTQSPTHLIKTRGQQVTLRCSPKSGHDTVSWYQQALGQGPQFIFQYYEEEERQRGNFPDRFSGHQFPNYSSELNVNALLLGDSALYLCASNEDKRNTIYFGEGSWLTVV.

The V gene is TRBV2, the J gene TRBJ2-4; 8 bases agree with TRBD2. The CDR3 loop spans 15 amino acids. The V and J ends lost 1 base and 9 bases, in that order; junction bases with no gene match: 8. Germline V gives CDR1 SNHLY, CDR2 FYNNEI. The CDR3 coding sequence is TGTGCCAGCAGTGAAGAGGTAGCGGGGTTTTTCATTCAGTACTTC. The encoded protein is CASSEEVAGFFIQYF.

The chain joins TRBV6-1 to TRBJ2-7; a weak D match, TRBD2 (6 bases). Germline assignment: CDR1 MNHNS and CDR2 SASEGT. This CDR3 region has 16 residues. V was trimmed by 6 bases and J by 8 bases, leaving 26 bases between them. Here the CDR3 DNA reads TGTGCCAGCAGCGAAATTCTAATCGGCGGGGCAGCTCAGCAGTACTTC. Residues: CASSEILIGGAAQQYF.

The chain combines TRBV7-2 with TRBJ2-1; 8 nucleotides align to TRBD2. Germline V gene data show CDR1 as SGHTA and CDR2 as FQGNSA. The CDR3 is 16 residues long. V gave up 3 bases and J gave up 5 bases; unmatched junction bases: 9. Here the CDR3 reads CASSLVVLAGHNEQFF. CDR3 in DNA: TGTGCCAGCAGCTTGGTAGTGCTAGCGGGCCACAATGAGCAGTTCTTC.